These T cell receptor beta chains were read from a single sample in a study of blood T cell repertoires in COVID-19. Measured with immunoSEQ multiplex PCR; TCRdb has only the in-frame clones, and not every one. The sample lists 40,000 to 45,000 clones; approximately 91% were seen once. The source material was peripheral blood. These TCRs come from a middle-aged man with active COVID-19. Both conserved end residues are part of each CDR3. A D gene is named only where the DNA matches it firmly. Clone size appears in some rows only: once, few, many, or a class for an expanded clone.

clone size	V gene	D gene	J gene	CDR3 length	CDR3 protein	CDR3 DNA
-	TRBV19	TRBD2	TRBJ2-2	15	CASSIAGGFTGELFF	TGTGCCAGTAGTATAGCGGGAGGTTTCACCGGGGAGCTGTTTTTT
-	TRBV18	TRBD1	TRBJ2-7	14	CASSPQTGFNEQYF	TGTGCCAGCTCACCCCAGACAGGGTTCAACGAGCAGTACTTC
-	TRBV27	TRBD2	TRBJ2-7	15	CASSLSKLAGNEQYF	TGTGCCAGCAGTTTATCGAAACTAGCGGGAAACGAGCAGTACTTC
few	TRBV7-9	-	TRBJ2-6	15	CASTQFFSGANVLTF	TGTGCCAGCACTCAGTTCTTCTCTGGGGCCAACGTCCTGACTTTC
-	TRBV28	TRBD2	TRBJ2-2	15	CASVSGREFGGELFF	TGTGCCAGCGTTAGCGGGAGGGAGTTTGGCGGGGAGCTGTTTTTT
-	TRBV5-1	-	TRBJ1-1	14	CASSAAGIITEAFF	TGCGCCAGCAGCGCGGCAGGGATAATCACTGAAGCTTTCTTT
-	TRBV3-1/TRBV3-2	TRBD2	TRBJ2-5	16	CASSQDVAGLQETQYF	TGTGCCAGCAGCCAAGATGTAGCGGGACTTCAAGAGACCCAGTACTTC
once	TRBV7-9	-	TRBJ2-3	13	CASSSRDHLTQYF	TGTGCCAGCAGCTCCCGGGATCACCTAACGCAGTATTTT
-	TRBV7-2	-	TRBJ2-2	15	CASSLVAGATGELFF	TGTGCCAGCAGCTTAGTTGCAGGGGCAACCGGGGAGCTGTTTTTT
-	TRBV5-1	TRBD1	TRBJ2-1	17	CASSPTGTGGLRNEQFF	TGCGCCAGCAGCCCGACGGGGACAGGGGGCTTAAGGAATGAGCAGTTCTTC
-	TRBV19	TRBD1	TRBJ1-1	16	CASSMGQGPRRTEAFF	TGTGCCAGTAGTATGGGACAGGGCCCCAGGAGGACTGAAGCTTTCTTT
-	TRBV25-1	TRBD2	TRBJ2-1	14	CASVSSGRFEEQFF	TGTGCCAGCGTGTCTAGCGGGAGATTTGAGGAGCAGTTCTTC
-	TRBV5-1	TRBD1	TRBJ2-7	14	CASSLGTGLNEQYF	TGCGCCAGCAGCTTGGGGACAGGGCTCAACGAGCAGTACTTC
-	TRBV28	TRBD1	TRBJ1-2	14	CASSTQGANYGYTF	TGTGCCAGCAGTACACAGGGGGCGAACTATGGCTACACCTTC
-	TRBV12-3/TRBV12-4	-	TRBJ2-7	11	CASSLKSEQYF	TGTGCCAGCAGTTTAAAGAGCGAGCAGTACTTC
-	TRBV10-3	TRBD1	TRBJ2-1	13	CAIKGQGHNEQFF	TGTGCCATCAAGGGACAGGGACACAATGAGCAGTTCTTC
-	TRBV4-3	TRBD2	TRBJ2-2	17	CASSQVFRTSGTGELFF	TGCGCCAGCAGCCAAGTCTTTAGGACTAGTGGAACCGGGGAGCTGTTTTTT
-	TRBV5-4	TRBD2	TRBJ2-5	15	CASTPGVAGAETQYF	TGTGCCAGCACCCCCGGGGTAGCGGGAGCAGAGACCCAGTACTTC
-	TRBV19	-	TRBJ2-7	12	CASSIGRGEQYF	TGTGCCAGTAGTATAGGTAGAGGCGAGCAGTACTTC
-	TRBV10-2	-	TRBJ1-2	13	CASSIYGGFGYTF	TGCGCCAGCAGTATATACGGGGGGTTTGGCTACACCTTC
-	TRBV5-1	TRBD2	TRBJ2-7	14	CASSLASGSYEQYF	TGCGCCAGCAGCTTGGCTAGCGGCTCCTACGAGCAGTACTTC
-	TRBV7-9	-	TRBJ2-5	14	CASSLASGQETQYF	TGTGCCAGCAGCTTAGCTAGCGGCCAAGAGACCCAGTACTTC
-	TRBV6-1	-	TRBJ1-2	15	CASSEAQGRVYGYTF	TGTGCCAGCAGTGAAGCGCAGGGGCGCGTATATGGCTACACCTTC
-	TRBV27	-	TRBJ2-3	15	CASSDGSVGTDTQYF	TGTGCCAGCAGTGACGGGAGTGTTGGCACAGATACGCAGTATTTT
once	TRBV4-1	TRBD2	TRBJ2-1	17	CASSQAPGLAGGGEQFF	TGCGCCAGCAGCCAAGCTCCGGGACTAGCGGGAGGTGGGGAGCAGTTCTTC
-	TRBV7-8	TRBD1	TRBJ1-1	16	CASSPQQGAINTEAFF	TGTGCCAGCAGCCCCCAACAGGGGGCAATTAATACTGAAGCTTTCTTT
-	TRBV6-5	TRBD1	TRBJ1-1	13	CASSLKGATEAFF	TGTGCCAGCAGCCTAAAGGGGGCCACTGAAGCTTTCTTT
-	TRBV18	-	TRBJ2-7	15	CASSPSASEAYEQYF	TGTGCCAGCTCTCCGTCGGCTAGCGAAGCCTACGAGCAGTACTTC
-	TRBV9	-	TRBJ1-3	11	CASSPGRHIYF	TGTGCCAGCAGCCCCGGTCGCCACATATATTTT
-	TRBV7-9	-	TRBJ1-1	12	CASSGQDTEAFF	TGTGCCAGCAGCGGACAAGACACTGAAGCTTTCTTT
-	TRBV7-2	-	TRBJ2-5	16	CASRPSHTGYGETQYF	TGTGCCAGCAGGCCGTCGCATACAGGGTATGGAGAGACCCAGTACTTC
-	TRBV7-2	-	TRBJ2-6	15	CASSLAAAGANVLTF	TGTGCCAGCAGCTTAGCGGCAGCTGGGGCCAACGTCCTGACTTTC
once	TRBV19	-	TRBJ2-1	14	CASSIDQTGKGQFF	TGTGCCAGTAGTATAGATCAGACAGGAAAAGGGCAGTTCTTC
few	TRBV29-1	-	TRBJ2-7	12	CSVFAQGYEQYF	TGCAGCGTTTTCGCACAGGGCTACGAGCAGTACTTC
-	TRBV5-1	TRBD2	TRBJ2-7	15	CASSLGPSGSPEQYF	TGCGCCAGCAGCTTGGGGCCTAGCGGATCCCCTGAGCAGTACTTC